This TCR beta chain emerged from a study of cytomegalovirus exposure and HLA in healthy donors. Notes on the study in general: Another analysis was done later, and it associated roughly 15,000 TCR beta sequences with HLA alleles at 0.05 false discovery rate.

Germline CDR1 reads SGHDT; CDR2 reads YYEEEE. The CDR3 is 13 amino acids. The V gene lost 4 bases and the J gene lost 4 bases, with 9 bases spanning the gap. This clone was detected only a few times. Its target is unknown. Researchers ran the PCR with 60 Vbeta and 13 Jbeta primers. The assay was immunoSEQ multiplex PCR, and TCRdb's table has in-frame clones only and misses some. This sample has roughly 110,000 clones, with over 70% found just once. Donors in the study were healthy people who gave bone marrow. Sequenced: PBMCs. This chain links TRBV5-6 with TRBJ1-5; possibly TRBD1 for D (5 bases). The TCR was taken from a man younger than 45 in good health and CMV-seronegative. CDR3 in amino acids: CASSAGPNQPQHF. The CDR3 DNA reads as TGTGCCAGCAGCGCGGGACCTAATCAGCCCCAGCATTTT.